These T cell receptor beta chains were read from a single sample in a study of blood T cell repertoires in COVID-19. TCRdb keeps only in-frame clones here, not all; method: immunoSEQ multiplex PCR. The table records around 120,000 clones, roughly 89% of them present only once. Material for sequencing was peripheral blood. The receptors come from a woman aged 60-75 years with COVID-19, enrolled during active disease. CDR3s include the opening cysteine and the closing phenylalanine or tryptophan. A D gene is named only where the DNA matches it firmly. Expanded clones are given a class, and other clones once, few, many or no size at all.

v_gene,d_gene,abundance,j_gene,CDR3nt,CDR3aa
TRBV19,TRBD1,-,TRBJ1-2,TGTGCCAGTAAGCGACAGGGCGGACGGTATGGCTACACCTTC,CASKRQGGRYGYTF
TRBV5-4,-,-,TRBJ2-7,TGTGCCAGCAGTTCTGAACCAGGGTTCTCCTACGAGCAGTACTTC,CASSSEPGFSYEQYF
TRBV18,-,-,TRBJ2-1,TGTGCCAGCTCACCACCGATGGGGGGAGGTTACAATGAGCAGTTCTTC,CASSPPMGGGYNEQFF
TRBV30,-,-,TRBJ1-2,TGTGCCGGAGCTCGGGGGAACGGCTATGGCTACACCTTC,CAGARGNGYGYTF
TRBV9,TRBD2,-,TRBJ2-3,TGTGCCAGCAGCGAGAGAGCGGGGAGCTCCACAGATACGCAGTATTTT,CASSERAGSSTDTQYF
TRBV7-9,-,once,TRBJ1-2,TGTGCCAGCAGCTTAGCGGGGCAGGGGACGAACTATGGCTACACCTTC,CASSLAGQGTNYGYTF
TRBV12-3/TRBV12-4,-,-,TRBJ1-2,TGTGCCAGCAGTTTTTTCCCGGATGGCTACACCTTC,CASSFFPDGYTF
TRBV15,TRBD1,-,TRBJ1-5,TGTGCCACCAGCGGACAGGGTCGTCAGCCCCAGCATTTT,CATSGQGRQPQHF
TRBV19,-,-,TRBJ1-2,TGTGCCAGTAGTCTCCCGCCCTGGACATACGGCTACACCTTC,CASSLPPWTYGYTF
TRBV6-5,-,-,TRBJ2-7,TGTGCCACCGTCCAGGGCTACGAGCAGTACTTC,CATVQGYEQYF
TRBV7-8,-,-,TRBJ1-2,TGTGCCAGCAGCTTAGACGGCGCAGGGATCTATGGCTACACCTTC,CASSLDGAGIYGYTF
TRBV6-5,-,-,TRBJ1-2,TGTGCCAGCAAGAGACAGCCACAGTCTAACTATGGCTACACCTTC,CASKRQPQSNYGYTF
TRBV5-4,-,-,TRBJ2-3,TGTGCCAGCAGAAGCCCTGGGAGTCGATCGACGACAGATACGCAGTATTTT,CASRSPGSRSTTDTQYF
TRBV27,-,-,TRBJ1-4,TGTGCCAGCAGTTTATTAGGGGCTGATGAAAAACTGTTTTTT,CASSLLGADEKLFF
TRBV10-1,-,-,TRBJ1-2,TGCGCCAGCATTCGGGGTCTCTATGGCTACACCTTC,CASIRGLYGYTF
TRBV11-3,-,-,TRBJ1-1,TGTGCCAGCAGCTTAGGGGGCAGTACGAACACTGAAGCTTTCTTT,CASSLGGSTNTEAFF
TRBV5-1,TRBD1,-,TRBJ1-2,TGCGCCAGCAGCCCGGGACAGGGAGACTACACCTTC,CASSPGQGDYTF
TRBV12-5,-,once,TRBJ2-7,TGTGCTAGTGGTTTGGAAGGGGTCAGACCCTACGAGCAGTACTTC,CASGLEGVRPYEQYF
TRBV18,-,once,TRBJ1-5,TGTGCCAGCTCACCAGTGGGGGGGGTTCGCAATCAGCCCCAGCATTTT,CASSPVGGVRNQPQHF
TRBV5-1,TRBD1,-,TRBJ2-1,TGCGCCAGCAGCTTGCGACAGGGTGGTTCGGGTGGTGAGCAGTTCTTC,CASSLRQGGSGGEQFF
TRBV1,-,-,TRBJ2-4,TGCACCAGCAGCCATGGGGGCCGAGGGGGTCCCGTAGGGAGGGACATTCAGTACTTC,CTSSHGGRGGPVGRDIQYF
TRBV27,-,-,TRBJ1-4,TGTGCCAGCAGTTTATTCGGGGCCGGGGGTAATGAAAAACTGTTTTTT,CASSLFGAGGNEKLFF
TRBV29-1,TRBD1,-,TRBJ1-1,TGCAGCGTGGATAACAGGGGGCGGCCTTTGAACACTGAAGCTTTCTTT,CSVDNRGRPLNTEAFF
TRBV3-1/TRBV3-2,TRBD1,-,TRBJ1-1,TGTGCCAGCAGCTATGACAGGGGAGGAACTGAAGCTTTCTTT,CASSYDRGGTEAFF
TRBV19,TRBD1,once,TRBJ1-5,TGTGCCAGTAACTATGGAGGGGGCAAAATCAATCAGCCCCAGCATTTT,CASNYGGGKINQPQHF
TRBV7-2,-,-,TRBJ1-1,TGTGCCAGCAGCTTACAGACGGCTCGGGAGGCTTTCTTT,CASSLQTAREAFF
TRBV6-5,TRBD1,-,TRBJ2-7,TGTGCCAGCAGCCCCGGGACAGCCGGATACGAGCAGTACTTC,CASSPGTAGYEQYF
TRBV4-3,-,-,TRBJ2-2,TGCGCCAGCAGCCCCATCTATGGTACAGGGAATATTATGAACACCGGGGAGCTGTTTTTT,CASSPIYGTGNIMNTGELFF
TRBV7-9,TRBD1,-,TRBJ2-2,TGTGCCAGCAGCCCTAGTTGGACAGGGGCGGCCGGGGAGCTGTTTTTT,CASSPSWTGAAGELFF
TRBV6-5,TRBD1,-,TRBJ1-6,TGTGCCAGCAGTTACAGACCAGACAGGGAACGCTCACCCCTCCACTTT,CASSYRPDRERSPLHF
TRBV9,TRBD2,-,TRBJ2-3,TGTGCCAGCAGCCCCCGCGGCGGGGGGACCACAGATACGCAGTATTTT,CASSPRGGGTTDTQYF
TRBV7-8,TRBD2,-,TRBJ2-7,TGTGCCAGCAGCCCTAGCGGGGTGATCTCCTACGAGCAGTACTTC,CASSPSGVISYEQYF
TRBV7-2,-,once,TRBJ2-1,TGTGCCAGCAGTTCCACAGGGCGCACCTACAATGAGCAGTTCTTC,CASSSTGRTYNEQFF
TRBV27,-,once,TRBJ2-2,TGTGCCAGCAGTTTATCGAGGTGGGGGGTTCGCACCGGGGAGCTGTTTTTT,CASSLSRWGVRTGELFF
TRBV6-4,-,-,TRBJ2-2,TGTGCCAGCAGTGGTGAGGCCGGGGTGGCCGGGGAGCTGTTTTTT,CASSGEAGVAGELFF